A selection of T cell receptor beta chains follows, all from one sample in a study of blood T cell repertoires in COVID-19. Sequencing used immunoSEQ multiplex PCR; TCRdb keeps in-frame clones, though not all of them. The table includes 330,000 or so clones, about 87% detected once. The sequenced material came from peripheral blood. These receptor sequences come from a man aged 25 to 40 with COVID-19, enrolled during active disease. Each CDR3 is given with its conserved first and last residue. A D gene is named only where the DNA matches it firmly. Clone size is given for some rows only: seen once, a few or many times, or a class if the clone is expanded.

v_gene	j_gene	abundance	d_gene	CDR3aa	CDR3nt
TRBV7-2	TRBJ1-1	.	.	CASSFGGPTEAFF	TGTGCCAGCAGCTTCGGGGGGCCCACTGAAGCTTTCTTT
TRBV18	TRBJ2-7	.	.	CASSPRDSSVSYEQYF	TGTGCCAGCTCACCGCGGGACAGCAGCGTATCCTACGAGCAGTACTTC
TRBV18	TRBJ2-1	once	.	CASSPYESVNEQFF	TGTGCCAGCTCACCATATGAATCAGTCAATGAGCAGTTCTTC
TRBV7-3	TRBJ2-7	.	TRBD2	CASSLGAGVVYEQYF	TGTGCCAGCAGCTTAGGAGCGGGAGTCGTTTACGAGCAGTACTTC
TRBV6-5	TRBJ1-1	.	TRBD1	CASRKDRVEAFF	TGTGCCAGCAGGAAGGACAGGGTTGAAGCTTTCTTT
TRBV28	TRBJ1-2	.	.	CAVQGGYGYTF	TGTGCTGTACAAGGCGGCTATGGCTACACCTTC
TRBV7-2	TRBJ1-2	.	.	CASSHPGQKGWGYTF	TGTGCCAGCAGCCATCCTGGACAGAAAGGGTGGGGCTACACCTTC
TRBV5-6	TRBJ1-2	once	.	CASSLVAGIYGYTF	TGTGCCAGCAGCTTGGTAGCCGGAATTTATGGCTACACCTTC
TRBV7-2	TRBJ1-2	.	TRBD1	CASSFRQGINYGYTF	TGTGCCAGCAGTTTTCGACAGGGGATCAACTATGGCTACACCTTC
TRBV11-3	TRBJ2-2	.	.	CASSPGGFGGELFF	TGTGCCAGCAGCCCTGGCGGGTTCGGCGGGGAGCTGTTTTTT
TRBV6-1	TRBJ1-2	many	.	CASSEGTVYGYTF	TGTGCCAGCAGTGAAGGGACAGTCTATGGCTACACCTTC
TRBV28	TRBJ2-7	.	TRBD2	CASSFIKGTDYPRELYEQYF	TGTGCCAGCAGTTTCATTAAGGGGACGGACTACCCGCGGGAGTTATACGAGCAGTACTTC
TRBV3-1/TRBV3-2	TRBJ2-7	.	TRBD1	CASSQDCSGTGPYEQYF	TGTGCCAGCAGCCAAGATTGTTCCGGGACAGGACCTTACGAGCAGTACTTC
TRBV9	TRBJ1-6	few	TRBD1	CASRGTGSNSPLHF	TGTGCCAGCAGAGGGACAGGGTCGAATTCACCCCTCCACTTT
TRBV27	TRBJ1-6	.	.	CASSPISGVGNSPLHF	TGTGCCAGCAGTCCGATCTCGGGGGTGGGGAATTCACCCCTCCACTTT
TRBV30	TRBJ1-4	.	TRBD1	CAWTTGTGLNEKLFF	TGTGCCTGGACTACCGGGACAGGGCTTAATGAAAAACTGTTTTTT
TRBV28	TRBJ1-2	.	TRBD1	CASRPAGTAFYGYTF	TGTGCCAGCAGACCCGCCGGGACAGCATTTTATGGCTACACCTTC
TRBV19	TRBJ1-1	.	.	CASSIQGTTEAFF	TGTGCCAGTAGTATACAGGGTACCACTGAAGCTTTCTTT
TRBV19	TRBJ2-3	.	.	CASSLTSPTTDTQYF	TGTGCCAGTAGCCTGACTAGTCCCACCACAGATACGCAGTATTTT
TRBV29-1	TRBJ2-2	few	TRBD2	CSVGTSGNTGELFF	TGCAGCGTTGGGACTAGCGGTAACACCGGGGAGCTGTTTTTT
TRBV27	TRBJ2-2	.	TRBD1	CASRLFPGQVHTGELFF	TGTGCCAGCAGGCTCTTCCCGGGACAGGTTCACACCGGGGAGCTGTTTTTT
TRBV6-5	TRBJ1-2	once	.	CASSYSHRADGYTF	TGTGCCAGCAGTTACTCACACAGGGCTGATGGCTACACCTTC
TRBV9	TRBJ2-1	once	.	CASSPRRRGFNEQFF	TGTGCCAGCAGCCCACGGAGAAGGGGGTTCAATGAGCAGTTCTTC
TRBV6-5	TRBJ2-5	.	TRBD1	CASSLTGVKTQYF	TGTGCCAGCAGTTTGACAGGGGTAAAGACCCAGTACTTC
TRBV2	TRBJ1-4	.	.	CASSVGQNNEKLFF	TGTGCCAGCAGTGTTGGTCAGAACAATGAAAAACTGTTTTTT
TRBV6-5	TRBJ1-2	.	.	CASSYSQSTSYGYTF	TGTGCCAGCAGTTACTCCCAGAGTACTAGCTATGGCTACACCTTC
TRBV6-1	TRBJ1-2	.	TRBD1	CASSEAKGQGAGDYGYTF	TGTGCCAGCAGTGAAGCAAAGGGACAGGGGGCTGGAGACTATGGCTACACCTTC
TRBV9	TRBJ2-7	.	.	CASSEGAQYEQYF	TGTGCCAGCAGCGAAGGGGCGCAGTACGAGCAGTACTTC
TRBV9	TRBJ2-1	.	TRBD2	CASSVGLAGVAYNEQFF	TGTGCCAGCAGCGTAGGACTAGCGGGAGTAGCGTACAATGAGCAGTTCTTC